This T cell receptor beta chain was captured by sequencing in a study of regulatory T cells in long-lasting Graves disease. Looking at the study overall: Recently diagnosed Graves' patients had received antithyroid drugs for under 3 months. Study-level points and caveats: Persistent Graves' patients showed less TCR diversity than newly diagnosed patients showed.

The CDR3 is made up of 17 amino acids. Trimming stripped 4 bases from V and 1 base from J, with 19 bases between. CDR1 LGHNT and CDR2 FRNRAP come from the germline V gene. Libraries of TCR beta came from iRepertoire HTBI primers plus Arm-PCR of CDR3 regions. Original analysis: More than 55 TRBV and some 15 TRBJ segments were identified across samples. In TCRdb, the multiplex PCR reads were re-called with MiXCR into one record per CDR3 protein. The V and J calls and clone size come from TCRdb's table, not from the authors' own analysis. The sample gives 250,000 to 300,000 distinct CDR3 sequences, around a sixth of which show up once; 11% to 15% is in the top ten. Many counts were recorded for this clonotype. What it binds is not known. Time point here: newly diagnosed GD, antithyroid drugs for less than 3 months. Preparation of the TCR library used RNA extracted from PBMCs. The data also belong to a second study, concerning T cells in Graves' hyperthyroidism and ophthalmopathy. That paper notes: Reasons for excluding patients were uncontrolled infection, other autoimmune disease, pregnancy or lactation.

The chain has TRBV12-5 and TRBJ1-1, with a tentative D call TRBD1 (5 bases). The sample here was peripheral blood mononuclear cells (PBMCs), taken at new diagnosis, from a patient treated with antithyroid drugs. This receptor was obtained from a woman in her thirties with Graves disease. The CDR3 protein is CASGSGSGGIRNTEAFF. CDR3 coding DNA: TGTGCTAGTGGTTCTGGTTCGGGGGGGATCCGGAACACTGAAGCTTTCTTT.